This TCR beta chain appears in the sequencing data of a study of T cell changes during pregnancy in multiple sclerosis (dated by TCRdb to between 2018 and 2020). With regard to the full study: The study looked at changes in the T cell repertoire across pregnancy in women with multiple sclerosis.

Inclusive of the bounding cysteine and phenylalanine, the CDR3 is 15 residues long. CDR3 DNA only is kept here, 45 bases in frame from base 1. CDR1 is given as SGHRS and CDR2 as YFSETQ, both from the germline V gene. V is trimmed back by 4 bases and J by 6 bases, and the junction contains 5 bases that no gene match accounts for. Preparation of the library involved the immunoSEQ multiplex PCR assay. The table was pulled from immuneACCESS by TCRdb, which kept in-frame rearrangements only. Such tables lose some clones; where checked, under half of the loss comes from unresolved V genes, and the rest has no known cause. A total of tens of thousands of clones appear in this sample, about 91% of them only once. Roughly 2.1% of the sample is held by the ten biggest clonotypes. Remarks on this clone: Its antigen remains undetermined. Per-base quality was not reported, and no clone a single base away is much larger than it.

The rearranged chain carries TRBV5-1 and TRBJ1-4, and 11 bases in between align with TRBD1. The specimen comprised peripheral blood, sampled in the third trimester of pregnancy. The clonotype originates from a female donor with multiple sclerosis, enrolled in a pregnancy study. The CDR3 is CASSPGQGADEKLFF. The nucleotides are TGCGCCAGCAGCCCTGGACAGGGGGCGGATGAAAAACTGTTTTTT.